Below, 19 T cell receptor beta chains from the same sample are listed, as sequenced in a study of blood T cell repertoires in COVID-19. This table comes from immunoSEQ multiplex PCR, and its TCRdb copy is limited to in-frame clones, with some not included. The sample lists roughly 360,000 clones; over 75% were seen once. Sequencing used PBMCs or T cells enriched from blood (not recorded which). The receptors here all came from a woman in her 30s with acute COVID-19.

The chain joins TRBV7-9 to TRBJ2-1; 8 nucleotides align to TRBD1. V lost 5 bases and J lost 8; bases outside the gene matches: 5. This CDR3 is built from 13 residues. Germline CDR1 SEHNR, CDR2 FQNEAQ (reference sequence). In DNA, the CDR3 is TGTGCCAGCAGCCCATCAGGGGGCCATGAGCAGTTCTTC. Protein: CASSPSGGHEQFF.

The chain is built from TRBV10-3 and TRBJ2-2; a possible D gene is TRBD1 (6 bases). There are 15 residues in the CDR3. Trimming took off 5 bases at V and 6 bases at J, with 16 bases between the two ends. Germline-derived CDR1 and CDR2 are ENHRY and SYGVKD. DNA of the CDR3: TGTGCCATCAGTTTAAACTACAGGGTATCCGGGGAGCTGTTTTTT. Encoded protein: CAISLNYRVSGELFF.

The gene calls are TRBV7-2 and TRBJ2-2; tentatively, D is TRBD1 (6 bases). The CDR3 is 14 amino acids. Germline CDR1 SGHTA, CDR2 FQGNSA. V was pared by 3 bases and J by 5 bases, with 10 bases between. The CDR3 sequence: CASSFQGKTGELFF. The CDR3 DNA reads TGTGCCAGCAGCTTCCAGGGGAAGACCGGGGAGCTGTTTTTT.

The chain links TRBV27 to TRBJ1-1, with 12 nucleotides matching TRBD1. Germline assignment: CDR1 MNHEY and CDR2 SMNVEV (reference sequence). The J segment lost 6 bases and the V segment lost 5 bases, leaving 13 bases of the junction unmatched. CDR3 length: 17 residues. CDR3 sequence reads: CASSRPGQGALMAEAFF. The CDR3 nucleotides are TGTGCCAGCAGTCGACCGGGACAGGGGGCGCTCATGGCTGAAGCTTTCTTT.

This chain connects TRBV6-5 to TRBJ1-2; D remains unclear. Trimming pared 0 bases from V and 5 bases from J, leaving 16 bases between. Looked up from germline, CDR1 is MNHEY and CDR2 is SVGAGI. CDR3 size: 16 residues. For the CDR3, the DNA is TGTGCCAGCAGTTACTCGATTATGCGGGGTTATTATGGCTACACCTTC. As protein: CASSYSIMRGYYGYTF.

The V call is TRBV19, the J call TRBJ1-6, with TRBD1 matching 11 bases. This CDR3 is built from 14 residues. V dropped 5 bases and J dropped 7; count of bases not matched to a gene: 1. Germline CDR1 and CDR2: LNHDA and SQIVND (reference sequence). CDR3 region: CASSGTGGNSPLHF. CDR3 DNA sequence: TGTGCCAGTAGTGGGACAGGGGGAAATTCACCCCTCCACTTT.

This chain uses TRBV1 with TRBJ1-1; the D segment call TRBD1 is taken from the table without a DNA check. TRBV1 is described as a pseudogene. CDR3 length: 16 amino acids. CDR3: CTSSQDQGAGDTEAFF. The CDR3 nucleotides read TGCACCAGCAGCCAAGATCAGGGGGCGGGAGACACTGAAGCTTTCTTT.

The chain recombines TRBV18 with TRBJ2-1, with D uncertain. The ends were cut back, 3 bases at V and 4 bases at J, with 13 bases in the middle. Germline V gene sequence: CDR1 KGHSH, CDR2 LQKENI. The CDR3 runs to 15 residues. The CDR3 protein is CASSPLLGQYNEQFF. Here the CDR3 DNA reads TGTGCCAGCTCACCTCTCTTGGGCCAGTACAATGAGCAGTTCTTC. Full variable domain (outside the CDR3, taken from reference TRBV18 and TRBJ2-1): NAGVMQNPRHLVRRRGQEARLRCSPMKGHSHVYWYRQLPEEGLKFMVYLQKENIIDESGMPKERFSAEFPKEGPSILRIQQVVRGDSAAYFCASSPLLGQYNEQFFGPGTRLTVL.

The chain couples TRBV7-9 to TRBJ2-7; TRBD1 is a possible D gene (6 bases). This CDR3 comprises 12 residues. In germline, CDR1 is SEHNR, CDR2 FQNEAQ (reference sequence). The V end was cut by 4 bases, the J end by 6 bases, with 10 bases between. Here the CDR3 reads CASSYGRGEQYF. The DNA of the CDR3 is TGTGCCAGCAGCTACGGCAGGGGCGAGCAGTACTTC. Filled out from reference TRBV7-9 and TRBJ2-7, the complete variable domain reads DTGVSQNPRHKITKRGQNVTFRCDPISEHNRLYWYRQTLGQGPEFLTYFQNEAQLEKSRLLSDRFSAERPKGSFSTLEIQRTEQGDSAMYLCASSYGRGEQYFGPGTRLTVT.

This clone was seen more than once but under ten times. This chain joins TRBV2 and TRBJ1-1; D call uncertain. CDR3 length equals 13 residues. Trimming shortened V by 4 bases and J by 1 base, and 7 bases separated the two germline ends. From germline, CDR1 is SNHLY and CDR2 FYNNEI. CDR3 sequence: CASSVEQNTEAFF. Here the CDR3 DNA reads TGTGCCAGCAGTGTTGAGCAGAACACTGAAGCTTTCTTT.

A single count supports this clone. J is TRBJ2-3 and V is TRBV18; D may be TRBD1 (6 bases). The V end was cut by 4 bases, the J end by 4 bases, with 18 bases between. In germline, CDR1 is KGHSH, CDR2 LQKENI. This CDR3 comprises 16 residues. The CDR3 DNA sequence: TGTGCCAGCTCACTTTTTTGGGGGCTCGGGGCAGATACGCAGTATTTT. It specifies CASSLFWGLGADTQYF.

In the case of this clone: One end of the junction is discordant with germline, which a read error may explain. CDR3 nucleotide sequence: TGTGCCACCAGTGATTGGACAGGAGGTTCCGGGGAGCTATTTTTT. Translated: CATSDWTGGSGELFF. V usage is TRBV24-1 and J usage is TRBJ2-2, with 7 bases fitting TRBD1. The CDR3 is 15 residues long. The V gene's germline CDR1 is KGHDR and CDR2 SFDVKD.

The CDR3 reads CASSSDILGGYTF. CDR3 in DNA: TGTGCCAGCAGTTCGGACATACTGGGAGGCTACACCTTC. This sequence joins TRBV2 and TRBJ1-2, with TRBD1 as a possible D gene (5 bases). Germline values: CDR1 SNHLY, CDR2 FYNNEI. This CDR3 is 13 amino acids long. Trimming cost V 5 bases and J 8 bases, with 15 bases left between them. Looking up the rest from reference TRBV2 and TRBJ1-2 gives the full variable domain: EPEVTQTPSHQVTQMGQEVILRCVPISNHLYFYWYRQILGQKVEFLVSFYNNEISEKSEIFDDQFSVERPDGSNFTLKIRSTKLEDSAMYFCASSSDILGGYTFGSGTRLTVV.

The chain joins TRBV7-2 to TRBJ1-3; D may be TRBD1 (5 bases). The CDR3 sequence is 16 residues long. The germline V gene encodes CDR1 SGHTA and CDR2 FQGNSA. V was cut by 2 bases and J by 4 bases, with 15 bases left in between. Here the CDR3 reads CASSLKGPRAGNTIYF. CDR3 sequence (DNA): TGTGCCAGCAGCTTAAAAGGACCCAGGGCCGGAAACACCATATATTTT.

The CDR3 DNA sequence: TGTGCCAGCAGCACCCGGACTGGATCCTACGAGCAGTACTTC. Its translation is CASSTRTGSYEQYF. V is TRBV7-2 and J is TRBJ2-7, with D perhaps matching TRBD2 (5 bases). There are 14 residues in the CDR3. V lost 5 bases to trimming and J lost 1 base, with 12 bases between them. Germline assignment: CDR1 SGHTA and CDR2 FQGNSA.

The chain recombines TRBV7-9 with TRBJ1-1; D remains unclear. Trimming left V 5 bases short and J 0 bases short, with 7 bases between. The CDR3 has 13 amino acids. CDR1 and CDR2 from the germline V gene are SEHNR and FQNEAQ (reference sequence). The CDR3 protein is CASSLRLNTEAFF. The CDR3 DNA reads TGTGCCAGCAGCCTACGTTTGAACACTGAAGCTTTCTTT.

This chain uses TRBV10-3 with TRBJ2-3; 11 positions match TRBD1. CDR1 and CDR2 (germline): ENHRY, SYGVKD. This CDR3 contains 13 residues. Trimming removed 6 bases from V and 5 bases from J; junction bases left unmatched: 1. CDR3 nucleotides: TGTGCCATCAGCGGGACAGGGGGAGATACGCAGTATTTT. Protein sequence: CAISGTGGDTQYF.

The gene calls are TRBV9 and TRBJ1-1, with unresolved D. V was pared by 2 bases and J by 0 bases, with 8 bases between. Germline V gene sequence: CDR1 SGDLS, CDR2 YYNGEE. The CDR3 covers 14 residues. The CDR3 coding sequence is TGTGCCAGCAGCGTTCTCGGGTTGAACACTGAAGCTTTCTTT. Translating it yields CASSVLGLNTEAFF.

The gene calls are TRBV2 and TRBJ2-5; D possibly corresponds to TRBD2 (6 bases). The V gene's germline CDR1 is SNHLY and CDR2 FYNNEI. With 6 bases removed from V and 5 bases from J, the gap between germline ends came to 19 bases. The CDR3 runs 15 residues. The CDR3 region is CASRDVGGGGETQYF. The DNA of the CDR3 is TGTGCCAGCAGGGACGTGGGAGGTGGGGGGGAGACCCAGTACTTC.